Presented here are 22 T cell receptor beta chains from one specimen sequenced in a study of T cell responses to AZD1222 COVID-19 vaccine. Only in-frame clones appear in the TCRdb table, and some are missing; sequencing was by immunoSEQ multiplex PCR. The sample has approximately 160,000 clones, 90% seen once. Sample: peripheral blood, taken on day 0 of AZD1222 vaccination. The receptors originated from an adult in good health.

The chain links TRBV20-1 to TRBJ1-1; D is unresolved. This CDR3 is 11 amino acids long. The V end lost 3 bases, the J end lost 8 bases, and 10 bases lay between the germline ends. The germline gives CDR1 DFQATT, CDR2 SNEGSKA (reference sequence). CDR3 amino acids: CSARDLMEAFF. The CDR3 DNA is TGCAGTGCTAGGGACCTAATGGAAGCTTTCTTT.

This sequence joins TRBV9 and TRBJ2-1; TRBD2 is a possible D gene (7 bases). The V and J ends lost 3 bases and 2 bases respectively, with 15 bases between them. The CDR3 length is 16 residues. Germline lookup yields CDR1 SGDLS and CDR2 YYNGEE. CDR3 in amino acids: CASSEDGGPPYNEQFF. CDR3 nucleotides: TGTGCCAGCAGCGAGGACGGGGGGCCCCCCTACAATGAGCAGTTCTTC. The variable domain in full, completed from reference TRBV9 and TRBJ2-1, reads DSGVTQTPKHLITATGQRVTLRCSPRSGDLSVYWYQQSLDQGLQFLIQYYNGEERAKGNILERFSAQQFPDLHSELNLSSLELGDSALYFCASSEDGGPPYNEQFFGPGTRLTVL.

This chain links TRBV7-9 with TRBJ2-3, with TRBD1 matching over 7 bases. CDR3 size: 15 residues. Looked up from germline, CDR1 is SEHNR and CDR2 is FQNEAQ (reference sequence). V gave up 6 bases and J gave up 8 bases; unmatched junction bases: 14. The CDR3 region has the DNA TGTGCCAGCAGGCACGGACGACAGGGTCTCGGTACGCAGTATTTT. The encoded protein is CASRHGRQGLGTQYF.

This chain uses TRBV5-6 with TRBJ1-1; no clear D gene. The V and J ends lost 1 base and 6 bases respectively, with 13 bases between them. Germline V lookup: CDR1 SGHDT, CDR2 YYEEEE. This CDR3 has 14 residues. CDR3 sequence: CASSLFRPGAEAFF. The CDR3 DNA sequence: TGTGCCAGCAGCTTGTTCCGCCCGGGCGCTGAAGCTTTCTTT.

The chain carries TRBV29-1 and TRBJ2-1; 8 bases agree with TRBD2. Trimming at V came to 4 bases and at J to 6 bases, leaving 8 bases not matched to a gene. Germline CDR1 SQVTM, CDR2 ANQGSEA. The CDR3 has 14 amino acids. The CDR3 protein is CSVVRRGGFNEQFF. The CDR3 coding sequence is TGCAGCGTTGTAAGACGGGGGGGCTTCAATGAGCAGTTCTTC.

The chain joins TRBV11-2 to TRBJ1-2; the D gene is possibly TRBD1 (5 bases). V shed 5 bases and J shed 8 bases, with 12 bases lying between them. CDR3 length equals 12 residues. Germline assignment: CDR1 SGHAT and CDR2 FQNNGV. DNA for the CDR3: TGTGCCAGCAGCCGGGGCGAACTGGGCTACACCTTC. Amino acid sequence: CASSRGELGYTF.

The V call is TRBV6-6, the J call TRBJ2-3; 8 bases line up with TRBD2. J lost 4 bases, V lost 5 bases, and 20 bases had no gene match. The germline gives CDR1 MNHNY, CDR2 SVGAGI (reference sequence). This CDR3 spans 19 amino acids. CDR3 DNA: TGTGCCAGCAGTCCCCGGAGTCGCGGGGGGTCGGGGTCGGCAGATACGCAGTATTTT. Protein product: CASSPRSRGGSGSADTQYF.

The chain has TRBV5-4 and TRBJ2-7; perhaps TRBD1 as D (6 bases). The CDR3 is made up of 14 amino acids. Germline V gene data show CDR1 as SGHNT and CDR2 as YYREEE (reference sequence). Trimming took 0 bases from V and 2 from J, leaving 9 bases between them. In DNA form, the CDR3 reads TGTGCCAGCAGCTTGGCACAGGGCCCCTACGAGCAGTACTTC. This codes for CASSLAQGPYEQYF.

The genes are TRBV18 and TRBJ1-4; unclear D gene. Germline assignment: CDR1 KGHSH and CDR2 LQKENI. V lost 6 bases to trimming and J lost 1 base, with 9 bases between them. The CDR3 consists of 14 residues. The CDR3 is CASSPSGTNEKLFF. The DNA for the CDR3 is TGTGCCAGCTCGCCCTCGGGAACTAATGAAAAACTGTTTTTT.

This chain joins TRBV29-1 and TRBJ1-1; D is unclear. Between the trimmed V and J ends, which lost 6 bases and 0 bases, there was a span of 8 bases. This CDR3 region has 12 residues. Germline V gene data show CDR1 as SQVTM and CDR2 as ANQGSEA. CDR3 amino acids: CSVRKVNTEAFF. For the CDR3, the DNA is TGCAGCGTACGGAAAGTGAACACTGAAGCTTTCTTT.

CDR3 bases: TGTGCCAGCAGCTATCAGACAGGGGAGAATCAGCCCCAGCATTTT. This sequence encodes CASSYQTGENQPQHF. The J gene is TRBJ1-5, the V gene TRBV5-8, with 8 bases matching TRBD1. Germline loops: CDR1 SGHTS, CDR2 YDEGEE. CDR3 length equals 15 residues. The V segment lost 3 bases and the J segment 4 bases; nucleotides outside the gene matches: 6.

The CDR3 is CASSFRNQPQHF. Written as DNA, the CDR3 is TGTGCCAGCAGCTTTCGCAATCAGCCCCAGCATTTT. V is TRBV7-9 and J is TRBJ1-5, with D unclear. The CDR3 runs 12 residues. With 3 bases removed from V and 2 bases from J, the gap between germline ends came to 2 bases. Germline V gene lookup returns CDR1 SEHNR and CDR2 FQNEAQ (reference sequence). The full variable domain, its missing parts supplied by reference TRBV7-9 and TRBJ1-5, is DTGVSQNPRHKITKRGQNVTFRCDPISEHNRLYWYRQTLGQGPEFLTYFQNEAQLEKSRLLSDRFSAERPKGSFSTLEIQRTEQGDSAMYLCASSFRNQPQHFGDGTRLSIL.

The rearrangement joins TRBV18 to TRBJ1-1; possibly TRBD1 for D (6 bases). The CDR3 sequence is 16 residues long. Per the germline V gene, CDR1 is KGHSH and CDR2 is LQKENI. V lost 2 bases and J lost 5, with 18 bases in between. CDR3 sequence reads: CASSPITGLAPTEAFF. The DNA of the CDR3 is TGTGCCAGCTCACCAATAACAGGGTTGGCTCCAACTGAAGCTTTCTTT.

This clone has a single count. This chain joins TRBV6-5 and TRBJ1-5; TRBD1 matches 8 bases. The CDR3 has 14 amino acids. The germline V gene encodes CDR1 MNHEY and CDR2 SVGAGI. Unmatched junction bases numbered 8, after V lost 7 bases and J lost 6 bases. The CDR3 protein is CASKTDRGSQPQHF. The CDR3 DNA sequence: TGTGCCAGCAAAACCGACAGGGGAAGTCAGCCCCAGCATTTT.

CDR3 DNA: TGTGCCAGCAGGGGACTAGCGGGACCCGTTCCCTACGAGCAGTACTTC. As protein: CASRGLAGPVPYEQYF. The chain joins TRBV11-2 to TRBJ2-7; 13 nucleotides line up with TRBD2. This CDR3 contains 16 residues. Germline V CDR1 and CDR2: SGHAT, FQNNGV. The J segment lost 2 bases and the V segment lost 6 bases, leaving 7 bases of the junction unmatched.

This clone was detected only a few times. The chain couples TRBV6-5 to TRBJ1-2; D call uncertain. Per the germline V gene, CDR1 is MNHEY and CDR2 is SVGAGI. V was clipped by 5 bases and J by 7 bases, with 14 bases between them. The CDR3 is made up of 13 amino acids. As DNA, the CDR3 is TGTGCCAGCAGTACCTTTCTATGGATTGGCTACACCTTC. Translation gives CASSTFLWIGYTF.

This clone showed up just once. This chain links TRBV6-5 with TRBJ1-6; no reliable D call. V gave up 5 bases and J gave up 6 bases, with 14 bases separating them. Germline V gene sequence: CDR1 MNHEY, CDR2 SVGAGI. This CDR3 is built from 15 residues. The CDR3 region has the DNA TGTGCCAGCAGTCTCCCGTCGGCCTTTAATTCACCCCTCCACTTT. Its translation: CASSLPSAFNSPLHF.

The CDR3 coding sequence is TGTGCCAGCAGTTTAGGGTGGTGGGAGACCCAGTACTTC. Its translation is CASSLGWWETQYF. V gene TRBV27 combines with J gene TRBJ2-5; no reliable D call. Germline lookup yields CDR1 MNHEY and CDR2 SMNVEV (reference sequence). This CDR3 comprises 13 residues. V was pared by 2 bases and J by 5 bases, with 9 bases between.

V usage is TRBV9 and J usage is TRBJ1-3; D is possibly TRBD1 (5 bases). The germline CDR1 and CDR2 sequences are SGDLS and YYNGEE. The germline V and J ends were trimmed by 0 bases and 1 base, with 8 bases remaining between them. The CDR3 runs 15 residues. The CDR3 region is CASSVGGGSGNTIYF. The DNA of the CDR3 is TGTGCCAGCAGCGTAGGTGGGGGATCTGGAAACACCATATATTTT.

The DNA of the CDR3 is TGTGCCAGCAGCCAAGGGACAGGGGGGAAGGTGAGGGATGAAGCTTTCTTT. This sequence encodes CASSQGTGGKVRDEAFF. V is TRBV4-2 and J is TRBJ1-1, with TRBD1 matching 10 bases. Per the germline V gene, CDR1 is LGHNA and CDR2 is YNFKEQ. Trimming took 1 base from V and 7 from J; bases not matched to a gene: 12. The CDR3 is made up of 17 amino acids.

The gene calls are TRBV12-3 or TRBV12-4 and TRBJ1-1; perhaps TRBD1 as D (6 bases). The CDR3 runs 12 residues. Deletions cut 5 bases from V and 6 bases from J, with 10 bases between. CDR3 sequence: CASSIHRAEAFF. The CDR3 nucleotides are TGTGCCAGCAGTATCCACAGGGCTGAAGCTTTCTTT.

This clone was counted a few times. The chain has TRBV28 and TRBJ1-2; maybe TRBD1 (6 bases). The CDR3 length is 14 residues. Trimming shortened V by 6 bases and J by 4 bases, and 15 bases separated the two germline ends. Germline CDR1 is MDHEN and CDR2 is SYDVKM. As DNA, the CDR3 is TGTGCCAGCAGGGTAGGGGGGACCATCTATGGCTACACCTTC. Translation gives CASRVGGTIYGYTF.